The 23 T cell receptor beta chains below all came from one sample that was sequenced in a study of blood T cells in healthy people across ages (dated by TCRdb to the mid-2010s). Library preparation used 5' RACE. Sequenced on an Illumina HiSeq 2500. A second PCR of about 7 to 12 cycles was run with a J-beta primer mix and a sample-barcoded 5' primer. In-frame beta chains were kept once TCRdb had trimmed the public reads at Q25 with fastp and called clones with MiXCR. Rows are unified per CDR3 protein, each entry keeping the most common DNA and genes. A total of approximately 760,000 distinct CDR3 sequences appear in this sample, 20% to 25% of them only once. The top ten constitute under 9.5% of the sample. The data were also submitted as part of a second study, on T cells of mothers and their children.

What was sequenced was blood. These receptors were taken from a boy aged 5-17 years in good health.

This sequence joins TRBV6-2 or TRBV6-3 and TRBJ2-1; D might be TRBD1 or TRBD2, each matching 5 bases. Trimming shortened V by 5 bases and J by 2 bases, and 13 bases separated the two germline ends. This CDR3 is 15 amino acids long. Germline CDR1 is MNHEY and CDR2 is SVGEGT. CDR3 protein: CASSGQAATYNEQFF. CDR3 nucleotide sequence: TGTGCCAGCAGTGGACAAGCGGCTACCTACAATGAGCAGTTCTTC.

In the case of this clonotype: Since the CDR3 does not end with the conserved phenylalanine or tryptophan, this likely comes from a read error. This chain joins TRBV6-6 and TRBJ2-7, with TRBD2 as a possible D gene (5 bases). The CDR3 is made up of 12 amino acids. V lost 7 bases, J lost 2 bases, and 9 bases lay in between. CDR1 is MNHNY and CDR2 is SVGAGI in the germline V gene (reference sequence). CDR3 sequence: CASTGEPYEQYL. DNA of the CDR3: TGTGCCAGCACCGGGGAGCCCTACGAGCAGTACCTC.

The DNA of the CDR3 is TGTGCCAGTACGTCCCCGATCGATGAAGGTACTGGAAACACCATATATTTT. It encodes CASTSPIDEGTGNTIYF. This chain connects TRBV19 to TRBJ1-3; D gene ambiguous. The CDR3 covers 17 residues. Trimming pared 7 bases from V and 2 bases from J, leaving 21 bases between. Germline lookup yields CDR1 LNHDA and CDR2 SQIVND (reference sequence).

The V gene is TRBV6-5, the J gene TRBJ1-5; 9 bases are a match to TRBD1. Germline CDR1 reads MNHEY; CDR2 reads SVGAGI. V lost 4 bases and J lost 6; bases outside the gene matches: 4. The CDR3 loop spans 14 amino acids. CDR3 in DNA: TGTGCCAGCAGTTCACAGGGGGCAGGTCAGCCCCAGCATTTT. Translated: CASSSQGAGQPQHF.

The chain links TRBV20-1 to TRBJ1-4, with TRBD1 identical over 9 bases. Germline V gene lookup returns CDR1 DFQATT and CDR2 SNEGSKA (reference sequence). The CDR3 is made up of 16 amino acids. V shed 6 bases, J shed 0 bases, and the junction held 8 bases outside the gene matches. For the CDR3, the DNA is TGCAGTGCGCCCGACAGGGGGGCCGCAACTAATGAAAAACTGTTTTTT. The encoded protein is CSAPDRGAATNEKLFF.

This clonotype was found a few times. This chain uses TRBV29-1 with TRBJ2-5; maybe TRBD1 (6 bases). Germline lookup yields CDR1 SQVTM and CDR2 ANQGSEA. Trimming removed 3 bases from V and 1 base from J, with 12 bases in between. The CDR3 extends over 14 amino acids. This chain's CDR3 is CSVDRAGAQETQYF. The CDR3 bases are TGCAGCGTTGATAGGGCAGGGGCCCAAGAGACCCAGTACTTC.

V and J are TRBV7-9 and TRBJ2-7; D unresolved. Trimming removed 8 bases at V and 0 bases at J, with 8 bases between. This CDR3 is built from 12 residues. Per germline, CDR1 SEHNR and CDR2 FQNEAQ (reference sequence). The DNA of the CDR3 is TGTGCCAGCTCCAGAATCTCCTACGAGCAGTACTTC. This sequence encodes CASSRISYEQYF.

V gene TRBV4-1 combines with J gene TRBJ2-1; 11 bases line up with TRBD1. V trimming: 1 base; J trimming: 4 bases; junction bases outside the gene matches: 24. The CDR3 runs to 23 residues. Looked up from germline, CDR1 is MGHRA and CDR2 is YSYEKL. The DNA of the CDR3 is TGCGCCAGCAGCCAAGTTTTTCTTAGTTTATCGGGACAGGGGGACAGGATTTACAATGAGCAGTTCTTC. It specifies CASSQVFLSLSGQGDRIYNEQFF.

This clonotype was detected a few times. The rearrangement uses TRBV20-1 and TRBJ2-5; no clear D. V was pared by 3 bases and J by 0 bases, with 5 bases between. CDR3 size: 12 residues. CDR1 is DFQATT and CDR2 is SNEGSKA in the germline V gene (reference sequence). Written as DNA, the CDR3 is TGCAGTGCTAGCGAGTACCAAGAGACCCAGTACTTC. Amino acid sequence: CSASEYQETQYF.

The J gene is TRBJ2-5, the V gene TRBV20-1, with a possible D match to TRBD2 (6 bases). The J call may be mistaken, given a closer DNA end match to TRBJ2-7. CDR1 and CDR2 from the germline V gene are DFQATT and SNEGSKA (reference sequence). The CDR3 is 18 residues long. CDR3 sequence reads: CSARVGWWGVPDSYEQYF. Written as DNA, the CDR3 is TGCAGTGCTAGAGTGGGGTGGTGGGGGGTCCCCGATTCCTACGAGCAGTACTTC.

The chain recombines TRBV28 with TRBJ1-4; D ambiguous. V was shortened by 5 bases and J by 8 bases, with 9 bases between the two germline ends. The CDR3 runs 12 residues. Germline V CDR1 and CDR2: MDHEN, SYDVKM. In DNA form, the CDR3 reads TGTGCCAGCAGTACGCAAAAAGAAAAACTGTTTTTT. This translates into CASSTQKEKLFF.

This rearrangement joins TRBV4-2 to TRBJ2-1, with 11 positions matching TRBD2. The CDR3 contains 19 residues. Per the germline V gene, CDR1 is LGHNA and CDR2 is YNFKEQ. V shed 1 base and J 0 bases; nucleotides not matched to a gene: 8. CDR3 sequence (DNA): TGTGCCAGCAGCCAAGGCACTAGCGGGGGCCCGTTCTCCTACAATGAGCAGTTCTTC. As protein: CASSQGTSGGPFSYNEQFF.

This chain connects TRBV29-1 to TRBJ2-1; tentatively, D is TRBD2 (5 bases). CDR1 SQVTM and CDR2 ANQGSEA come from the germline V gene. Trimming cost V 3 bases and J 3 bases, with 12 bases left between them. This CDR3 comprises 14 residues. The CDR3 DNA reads TGCAGCGTTGAGGGGAGCAGAGACTACAATGAGCAGTTCTTC. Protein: CSVEGSRDYNEQFF.

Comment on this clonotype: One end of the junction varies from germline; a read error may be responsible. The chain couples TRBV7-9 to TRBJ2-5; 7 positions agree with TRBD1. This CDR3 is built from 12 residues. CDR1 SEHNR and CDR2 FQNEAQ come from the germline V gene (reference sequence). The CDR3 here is CASSLDRKTRYF. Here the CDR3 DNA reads TGTGCCAGCAGTTTGGACAGGAAGACCCGGTACTTC. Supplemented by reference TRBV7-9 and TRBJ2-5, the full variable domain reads DTGVSQNPRHKITKRGQNVTFRCDPISEHNRLYWYRQTLGQGPEFLTYFQNEAQLEKSRLLSDRFSAERPKGSFSTLEIQRTEQGDSAMYLCASSLDRKTRYFGPGTRLLVL.

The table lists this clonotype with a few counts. The CDR3 loop reads CATSTNRDDVGEQYF. CDR3 sequence (DNA): TGTGCCACCAGCACAAACAGGGATGATGTCGGCGAGCAGTACTTC. The genes are TRBV24-1 and TRBJ2-7; maybe TRBD1 (6 bases). Germline loops: CDR1 KGHDR, CDR2 SFDVKD. V lost 7 bases to trimming and J lost 6 bases, with 21 bases between them. The CDR3 runs to 15 residues.

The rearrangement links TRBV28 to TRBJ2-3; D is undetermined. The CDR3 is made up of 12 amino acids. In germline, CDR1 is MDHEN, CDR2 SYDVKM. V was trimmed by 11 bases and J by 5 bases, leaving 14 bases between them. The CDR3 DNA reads TGTGCCTTAGGGCCTCGGGTAGATACGCAGTATTTT. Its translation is CALGPRVDTQYF. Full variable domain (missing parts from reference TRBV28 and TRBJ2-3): DVKVTQSSRYLVKRTGEKVFLECVQDMDHENMFWYRQDPGLGLRLIYFSYDVKMKEKGDIPEGYSVSREKKERFSLILESASTNQTSMYLCALGPRVDTQYFGPGTRLTVL.

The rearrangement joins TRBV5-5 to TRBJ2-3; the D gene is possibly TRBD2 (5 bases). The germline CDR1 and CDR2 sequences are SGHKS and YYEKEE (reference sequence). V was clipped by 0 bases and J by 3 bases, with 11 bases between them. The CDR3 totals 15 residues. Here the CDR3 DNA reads TGTGCCAGCAGCTTGGTCGAGGGAAGGACAGATACGCAGTATTTT. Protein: CASSLVEGRTDTQYF.

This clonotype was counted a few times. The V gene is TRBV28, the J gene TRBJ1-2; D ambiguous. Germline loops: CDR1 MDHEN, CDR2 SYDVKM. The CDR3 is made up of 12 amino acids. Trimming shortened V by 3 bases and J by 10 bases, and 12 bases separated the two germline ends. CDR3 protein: CASSLTGNIYTF. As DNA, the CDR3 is TGTGCCAGCAGTTTGACGGGTAACATCTACACCTTC.

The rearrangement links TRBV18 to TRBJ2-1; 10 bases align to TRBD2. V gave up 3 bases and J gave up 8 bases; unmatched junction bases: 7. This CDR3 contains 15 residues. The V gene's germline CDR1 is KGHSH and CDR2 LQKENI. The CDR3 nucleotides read TGTGCCAGCTCACCGCCTAGCGGGAGCACGGATGAGCAGTTCTTC. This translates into CASSPPSGSTDEQFF.

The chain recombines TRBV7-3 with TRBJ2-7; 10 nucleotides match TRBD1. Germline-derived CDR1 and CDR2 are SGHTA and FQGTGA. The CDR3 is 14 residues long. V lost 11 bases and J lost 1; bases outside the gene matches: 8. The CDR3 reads CAGTPGQGSYEQYF. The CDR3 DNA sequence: TGTGCCGGCACCCCGGGACAGGGGTCCTACGAGCAGTACTTC.

The CDR3 DNA reads as TGTGCCAGCAGCTTACTACGGGGAAGCTCCTACAATGAGCAGTTCTTC. Translated, it gives CASSLLRGSSYNEQFF. J is TRBJ2-1 and V is TRBV7-9; D perhaps matches TRBD2 (5 bases). CDR1 SEHNR and CDR2 FQNEAQ come from the germline V gene (reference sequence). The V end lost 2 bases, the J end lost 0 bases, and 11 bases lay between the germline ends. This CDR3 comprises 16 residues.

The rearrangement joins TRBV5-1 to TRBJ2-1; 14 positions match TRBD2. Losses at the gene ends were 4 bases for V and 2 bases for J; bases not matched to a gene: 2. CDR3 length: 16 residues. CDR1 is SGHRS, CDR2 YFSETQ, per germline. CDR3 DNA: TGCGCCAGCAGCGGGGGACTAGCGGGAGCCTACAATGAGCAGTTCTTC. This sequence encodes CASSGGLAGAYNEQFF.

CDR3 region: CASSLAQGDQYF. The CDR3 region has the DNA TGTGCCAGCAGCTTAGCACAGGGGGACCAGTACTTC. The chain couples TRBV7-6 to TRBJ2-5; 8 bases agree with TRBD1. After removal of 0 bases from V and 10 bases from J, the junction contained 1 base not matched to a gene. Germline CDR1 SGHVS, CDR2 FNYEAQ. The CDR3 spans 12 residues.